The entry below describes one TCR beta chain. TCR beta CDR3 regions were amplified from RNA transcripts. The HTBI set primed first-round TCR CDR3 RT-PCR. TCRdb redid the calling of the multiplex PCR reads with MiXCR, one entry per CDR3 protein. This table holds roughly 840,000 distinct CDR3 sequences, 35% to 45% found once. This sample is drawn from a study of T cells in Graves' hyperthyroidism and ophthalmopathy. The CDR3 runs to 15 residues. V was pared by 6 bases and J by 3 bases, with 18 bases between. Sample: blood. The receptor was isolated from a man aged 18 to 29 with Graves' hyperthyroidism. The chain joins TRBV12-3 or TRBV12-4 to TRBJ2-7, with a weak D call TRBD1 (6 bases). CDR3: CASSQDAGANYEQYF. The CDR3, as DNA: TGTGCCAGCAGCCAAGACGCAGGGGCTAACTACGAGCAGTACTTC.